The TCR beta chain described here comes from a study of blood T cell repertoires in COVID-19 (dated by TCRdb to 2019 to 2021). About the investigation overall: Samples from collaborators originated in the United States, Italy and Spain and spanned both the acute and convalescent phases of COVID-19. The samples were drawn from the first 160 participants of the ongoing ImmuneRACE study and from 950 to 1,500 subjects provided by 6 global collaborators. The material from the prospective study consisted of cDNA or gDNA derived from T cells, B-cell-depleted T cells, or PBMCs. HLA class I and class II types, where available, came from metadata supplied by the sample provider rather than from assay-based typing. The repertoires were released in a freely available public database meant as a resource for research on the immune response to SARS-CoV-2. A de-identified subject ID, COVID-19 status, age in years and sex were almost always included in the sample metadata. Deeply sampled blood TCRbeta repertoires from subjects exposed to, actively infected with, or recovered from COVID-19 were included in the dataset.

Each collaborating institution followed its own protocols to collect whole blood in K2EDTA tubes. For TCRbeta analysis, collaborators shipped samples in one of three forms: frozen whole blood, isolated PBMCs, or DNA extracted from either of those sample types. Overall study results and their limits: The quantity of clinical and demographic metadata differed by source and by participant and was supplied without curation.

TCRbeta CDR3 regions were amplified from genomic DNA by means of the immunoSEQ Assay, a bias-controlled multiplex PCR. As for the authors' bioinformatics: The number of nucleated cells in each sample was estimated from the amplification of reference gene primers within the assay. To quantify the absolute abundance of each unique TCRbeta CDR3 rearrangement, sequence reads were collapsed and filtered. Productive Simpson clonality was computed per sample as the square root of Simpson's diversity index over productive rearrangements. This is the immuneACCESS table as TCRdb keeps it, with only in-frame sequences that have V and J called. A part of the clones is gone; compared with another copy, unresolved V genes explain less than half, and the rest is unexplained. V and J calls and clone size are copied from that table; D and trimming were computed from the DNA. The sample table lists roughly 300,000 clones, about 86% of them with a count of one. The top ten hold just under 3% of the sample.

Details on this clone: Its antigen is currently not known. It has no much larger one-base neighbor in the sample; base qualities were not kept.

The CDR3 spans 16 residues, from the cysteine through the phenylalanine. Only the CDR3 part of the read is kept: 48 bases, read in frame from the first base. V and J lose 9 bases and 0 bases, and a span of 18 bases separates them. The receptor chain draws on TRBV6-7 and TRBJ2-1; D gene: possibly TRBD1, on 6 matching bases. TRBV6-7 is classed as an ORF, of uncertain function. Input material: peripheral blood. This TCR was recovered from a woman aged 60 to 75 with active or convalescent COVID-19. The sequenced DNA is TGTGCCAGTCCCCTTCAATACAGGGTCTCCTACAATGAGCAGTTCTTC. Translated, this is CASPLQYRVSYNEQFF.